This entry describes one T cell receptor (beta chain). This specimen includes other DNA sequences encoding the same CDR3. This sample was taken from a study of blood T cell repertoires in COVID-19. Study background: Donors in the United States, Italy and Spain gave samples during acute or convalescent COVID-19. PBMCs, B-cell-depleted T cells, or T cells were the source of the cDNA or gDNA that made up the material.

In the study's own analysis: Scientists estimated how many nucleated cells there were by amplifying reference gene primers. TCRdb's table, derived via immunoSEQ multiplex PCR, lists solely in-frame clones and lacks some. D and trimming were read from the DNA, whereas the V and J calls and clone size are those reported in that table. The sample lists about 250,000 clones, roughly four fifths occurring once. The length of the CDR3 is 14 residues. CDR1 is MNHEY and CDR2 is SMNVEV in the germline V gene (reference sequence). After removal of 4 bases from V and 7 bases from J, the junction contained 1 base not matched to a gene.

The sequence was obtained from a man aged 80 or over with acute or convalescent COVID-19. The sequenced sample consisted of peripheral blood. This rearrangement joins TRBV27 to TRBJ1-6; 10 bases match TRBD1. CDR3 protein: CASSWGQGNSPLHF. For the CDR3, the DNA is TGTGCCAGCAGTTGGGGACAGGGGAATTCACCCCTCCACTTT.